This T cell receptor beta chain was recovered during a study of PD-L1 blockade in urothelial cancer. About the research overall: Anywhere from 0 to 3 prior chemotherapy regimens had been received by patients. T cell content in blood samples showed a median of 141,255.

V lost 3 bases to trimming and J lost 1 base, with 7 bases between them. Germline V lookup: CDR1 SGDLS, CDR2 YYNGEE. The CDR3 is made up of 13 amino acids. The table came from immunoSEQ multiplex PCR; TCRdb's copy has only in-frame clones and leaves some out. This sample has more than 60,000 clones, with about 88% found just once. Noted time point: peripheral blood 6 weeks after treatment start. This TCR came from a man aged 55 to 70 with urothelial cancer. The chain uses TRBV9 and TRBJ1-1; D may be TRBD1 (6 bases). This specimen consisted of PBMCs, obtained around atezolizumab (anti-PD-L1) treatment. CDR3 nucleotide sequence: TGTGCCAGCAGCGGGACAGCGAACACTGAAGCTTTCTTT. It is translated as CASSGTANTEAFF.